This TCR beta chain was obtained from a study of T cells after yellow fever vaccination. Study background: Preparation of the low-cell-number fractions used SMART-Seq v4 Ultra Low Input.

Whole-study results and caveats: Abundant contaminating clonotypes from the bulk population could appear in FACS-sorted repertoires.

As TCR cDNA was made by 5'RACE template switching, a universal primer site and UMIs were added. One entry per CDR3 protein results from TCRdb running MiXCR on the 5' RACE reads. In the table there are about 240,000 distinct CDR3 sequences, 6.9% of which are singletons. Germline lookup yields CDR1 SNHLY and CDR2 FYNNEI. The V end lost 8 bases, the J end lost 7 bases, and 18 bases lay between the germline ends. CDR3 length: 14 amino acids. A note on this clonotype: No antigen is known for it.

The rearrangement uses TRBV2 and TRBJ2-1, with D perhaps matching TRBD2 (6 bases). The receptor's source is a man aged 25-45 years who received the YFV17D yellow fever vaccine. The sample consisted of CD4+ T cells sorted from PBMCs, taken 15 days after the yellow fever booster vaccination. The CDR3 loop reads CASGPGLGRNEQFF. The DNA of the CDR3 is TGTGCCAGCGGGCCGGGACTGGGGAGGAATGAGCAGTTCTTC. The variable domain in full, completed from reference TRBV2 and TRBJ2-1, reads EPEVTQTPSHQVTQMGQEVILRCVPISNHLYFYWYRQILGQKVEFLVSFYNNEISEKSEIFDDQFSVERPDGSNFTLKIRSTKLEDSAMYFCASGPGLGRNEQFFGPGTRLTVL.